This T cell receptor beta chain was recovered during a study of blood T cell repertoires in COVID-19. Donors in Cohort 3 who had recovered were those with two negative PCRs, healthcare professional clearance, or resolution of their symptoms. Profiled with immunoSEQ multiplex PCR; TCRdb holds only in-frame clones, not every one. Of approximately 300,000 clones in the sample, around nine tenths are singletons; the top ten hold approximately 2.4%. Between the trimmed V and J ends, which lost 6 bases and 2 bases, there was a span of 16 bases. The germline gives CDR1 MGHDK, CDR2 SYGVNS. The length of the CDR3 is 15 residues.

The material sequenced was PBMCs or T cells enriched from blood (not recorded which). The genes are TRBV25-1 and TRBJ1-2; D might be TRBD1 (5 bases). The clonotype originates from a woman aged 18-29 years who had recovered from COVID-19. The CDR3 region has the DNA TGTGCCAGCAGCCAAAACAAATGGACAAACTATGGCTACACCTTC. Translated: CASSQNKWTNYGYTF.